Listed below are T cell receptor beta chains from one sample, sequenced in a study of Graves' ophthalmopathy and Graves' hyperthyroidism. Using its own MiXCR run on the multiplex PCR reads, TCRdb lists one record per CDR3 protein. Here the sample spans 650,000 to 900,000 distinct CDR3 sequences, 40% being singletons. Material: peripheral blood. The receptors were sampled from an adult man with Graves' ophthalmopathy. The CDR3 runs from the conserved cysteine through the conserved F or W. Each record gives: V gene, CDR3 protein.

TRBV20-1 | CSARDRAGMNSPLHF
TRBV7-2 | CTSSFVHSYEQYF
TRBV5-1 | CASSKSGQGQLSTEAFF
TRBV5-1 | CASSLAVMSAGELFF
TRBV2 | CAAGRTGNTEAFF
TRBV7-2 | CASSSGGAGELFF
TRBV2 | CASMDTPPEGNQPQHF
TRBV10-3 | CAISEGSGARQIF
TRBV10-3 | CASSLPGTEHLDEQYF
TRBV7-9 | CASSPPGYGSGQETQYF
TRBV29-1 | CSVDGRVGSYEQYF
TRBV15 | CATSPGGAGGNTIYF
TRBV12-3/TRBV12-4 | CAIKKDTAEKLFF
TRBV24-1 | CASREGNSNQPQHF
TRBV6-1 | CASKRSNTGELFF
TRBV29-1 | CSVVVGGGGNQPQYF
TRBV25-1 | CASIKVEAFF
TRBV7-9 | CASSLAQGQLYGYTF
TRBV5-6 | CASSQDTSGRLYGYTF
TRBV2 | CASARRGENGQFF
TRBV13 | CASSPGTGAAEQYF
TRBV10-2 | CASSGGIYF
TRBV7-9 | CASSPNTGQGRGYTF
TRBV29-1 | CSVKGGRVTEAFF
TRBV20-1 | CSVPGQGTGELFF
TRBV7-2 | CATSDRGQGEGEHF
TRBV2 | CASSTGRNNSPLHF
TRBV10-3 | CASSEERGEETQYF
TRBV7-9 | CASSHDPGGRVEKLFF
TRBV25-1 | CASRPGTADPYEQYF
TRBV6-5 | CASSKDSPDRGDGYTF
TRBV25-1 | CASSRPRRTNEKLFF
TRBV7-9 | CASSQVADTYEQYF
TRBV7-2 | CASNGQGPTYEQYF
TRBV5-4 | CASSLIGEGHEQYF
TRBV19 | CASSIPTSGGTYEQYF
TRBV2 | CASSEWATGELFF
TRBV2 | CASSYLNYEQYF
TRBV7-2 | CASSLWAKGNDEAFF
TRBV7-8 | CASSLAAGGASPQPQHF
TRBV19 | CASSTSGIETQYF
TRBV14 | CASSLNSANYGYTF
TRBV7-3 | CASSLVGGQGQETQYF
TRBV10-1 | CASRETQYF
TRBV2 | CAKAGGGEKLFF
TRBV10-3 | CASSLYTVYGYTF
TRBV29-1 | CSVALANSDTQYF
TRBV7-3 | CASSPLEGGYTF
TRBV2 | CASRPGGGPYEQYF
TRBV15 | CATSRDTGGSNTGELFF